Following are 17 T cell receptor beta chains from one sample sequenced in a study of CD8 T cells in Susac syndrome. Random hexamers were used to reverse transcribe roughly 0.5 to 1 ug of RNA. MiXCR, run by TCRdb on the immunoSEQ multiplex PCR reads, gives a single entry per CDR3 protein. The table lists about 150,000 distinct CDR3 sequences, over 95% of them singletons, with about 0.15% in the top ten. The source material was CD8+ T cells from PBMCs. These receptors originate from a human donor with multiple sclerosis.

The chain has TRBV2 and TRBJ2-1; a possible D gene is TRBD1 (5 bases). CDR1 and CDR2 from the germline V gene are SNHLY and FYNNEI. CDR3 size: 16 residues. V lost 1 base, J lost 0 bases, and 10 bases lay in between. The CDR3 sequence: CASSEEGMVSYNEQFF. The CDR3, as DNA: TGTGCCAGCAGTGAAGAGGGGATGGTCTCCTACAATGAGCAGTTCTTC.

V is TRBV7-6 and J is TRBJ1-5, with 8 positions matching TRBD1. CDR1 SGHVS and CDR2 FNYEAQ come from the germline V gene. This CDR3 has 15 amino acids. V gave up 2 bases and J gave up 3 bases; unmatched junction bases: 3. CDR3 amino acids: CASSLSGQVNQPQHF. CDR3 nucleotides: TGTGCCAGCAGCTTATCGGGACAGGTCAATCAGCCCCAGCATTTT.

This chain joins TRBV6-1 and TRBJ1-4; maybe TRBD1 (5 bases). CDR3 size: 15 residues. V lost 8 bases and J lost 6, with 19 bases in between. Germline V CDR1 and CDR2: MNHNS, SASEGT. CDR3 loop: CASGFTGEDDEKLFF. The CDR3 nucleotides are TGTGCCAGCGGCTTCACGGGGGAGGACGATGAAAAACTGTTTTTT.

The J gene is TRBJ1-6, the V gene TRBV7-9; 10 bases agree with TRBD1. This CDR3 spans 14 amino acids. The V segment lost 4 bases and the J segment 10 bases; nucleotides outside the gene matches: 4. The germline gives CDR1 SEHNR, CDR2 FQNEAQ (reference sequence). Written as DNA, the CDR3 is TGTGCCAGCAGCTCGACAGGGGGCAGGTCACCCCTCCACTTT. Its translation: CASSSTGGRSPLHF.

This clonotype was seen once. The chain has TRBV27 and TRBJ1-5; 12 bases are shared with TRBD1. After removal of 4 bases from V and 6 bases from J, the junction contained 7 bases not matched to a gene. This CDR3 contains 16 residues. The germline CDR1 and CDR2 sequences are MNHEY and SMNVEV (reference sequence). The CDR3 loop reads CASSSLGQGAIQPQHF. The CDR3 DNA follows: TGTGCCAGCAGTTCTTTGGGACAGGGGGCGATTCAGCCCCAGCATTTT.

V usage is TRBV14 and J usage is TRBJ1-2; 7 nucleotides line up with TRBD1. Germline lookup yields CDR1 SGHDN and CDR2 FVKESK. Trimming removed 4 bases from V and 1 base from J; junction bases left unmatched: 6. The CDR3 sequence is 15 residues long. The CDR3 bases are TGTGCCAGCAGCCCACAGGGGCTGGGTAACTATGGCTACACCTTC. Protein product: CASSPQGLGNYGYTF.

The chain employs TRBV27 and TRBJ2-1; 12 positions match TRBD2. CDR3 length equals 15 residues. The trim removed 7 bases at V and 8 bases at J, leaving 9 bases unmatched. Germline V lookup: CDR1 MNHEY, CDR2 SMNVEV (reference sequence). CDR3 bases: TGTGCCAGCATATTAGGACTAGCGGGGATGGATGAGCAGTTCTTC. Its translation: CASILGLAGMDEQFF.

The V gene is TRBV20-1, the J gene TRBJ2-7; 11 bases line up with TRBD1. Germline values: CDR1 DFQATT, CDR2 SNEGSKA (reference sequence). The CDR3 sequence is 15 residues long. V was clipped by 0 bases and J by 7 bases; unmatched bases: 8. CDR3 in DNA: TGCAGTGCTAGAGACGGGGACAGGGGGGCTACAGAGCAGTACTTC. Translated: CSARDGDRGATEQYF.

CDR3 nucleotide sequence: TGTGCCAGCAGTTACCGGGACACCCAAGAGACCCAGTACTTC. Translated, it gives CASSYRDTQETQYF. This chain connects TRBV12-3 or TRBV12-4 to TRBJ2-5; perhaps TRBD1 as D (6 bases). The V end was cut by 4 bases, the J end by 1 base, with 10 bases between. The CDR3 is made up of 14 amino acids.

CDR3 DNA sequence: TGCAGTGCTCCCGGGACAGGGGGCGCTGGTTATGGCTACACCTTC. Translated: CSAPGTGGAGYGYTF. V usage is TRBV20-1 and J usage is TRBJ1-2; 12 nucleotides line up with TRBD1. The CDR3 is made up of 15 amino acids. After removal of 5 bases from V and 5 bases from J, the junction contained 9 bases not matched to a gene. Germline CDR1 is DFQATT and CDR2 is SNEGSKA (reference sequence).

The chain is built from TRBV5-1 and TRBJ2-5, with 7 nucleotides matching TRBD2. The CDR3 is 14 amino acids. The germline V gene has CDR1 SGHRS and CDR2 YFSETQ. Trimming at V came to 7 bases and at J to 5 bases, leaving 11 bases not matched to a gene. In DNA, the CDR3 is TGCGCCAGCCATCGGGACTATGGGAAGGAGACCCAGTACTTC. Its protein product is CASHRDYGKETQYF.

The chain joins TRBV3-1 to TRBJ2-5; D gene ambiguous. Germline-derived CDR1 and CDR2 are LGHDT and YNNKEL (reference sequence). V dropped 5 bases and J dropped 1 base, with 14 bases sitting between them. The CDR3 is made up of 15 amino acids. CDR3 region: CASSSSLVFQETQYF. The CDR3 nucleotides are TGTGCCAGCAGCTCATCCCTAGTTTTCCAAGAGACCCAGTACTTC.

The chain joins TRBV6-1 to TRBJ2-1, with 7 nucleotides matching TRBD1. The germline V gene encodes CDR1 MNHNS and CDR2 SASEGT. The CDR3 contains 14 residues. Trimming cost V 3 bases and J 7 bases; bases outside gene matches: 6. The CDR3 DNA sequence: TGTGCCAGCAGTGACCGACAGGGTTGGAATGAGCAGTTCTTC. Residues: CASSDRQGWNEQFF.

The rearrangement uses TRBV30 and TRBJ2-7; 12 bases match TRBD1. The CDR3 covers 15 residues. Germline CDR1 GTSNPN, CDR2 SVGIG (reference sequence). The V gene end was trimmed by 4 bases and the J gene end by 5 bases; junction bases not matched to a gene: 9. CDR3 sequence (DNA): TGTGCCTGGATCCCGGGACAGGGGGCTTCAGACGAGCAGTACTTC. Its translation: CAWIPGQGASDEQYF. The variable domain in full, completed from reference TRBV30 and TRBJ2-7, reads SQTIHQWPATLVQPVGSPLSLECTVEGTSNPNLYWYRQAAGRGLQLLFYSVGIGQISSEVPQNLSASRPQDRQFILSSKKLLLSDSGFYLCAWIPGQGASDEQYFGPGTRLTVT.

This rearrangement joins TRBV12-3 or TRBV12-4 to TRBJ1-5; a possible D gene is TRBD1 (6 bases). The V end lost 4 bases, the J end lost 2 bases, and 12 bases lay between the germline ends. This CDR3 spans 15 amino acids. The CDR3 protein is CASSYREKRNQPQHF. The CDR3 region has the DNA TGTGCCAGCAGTTACAGGGAAAAGCGCAATCAGCCCCAGCATTTT.

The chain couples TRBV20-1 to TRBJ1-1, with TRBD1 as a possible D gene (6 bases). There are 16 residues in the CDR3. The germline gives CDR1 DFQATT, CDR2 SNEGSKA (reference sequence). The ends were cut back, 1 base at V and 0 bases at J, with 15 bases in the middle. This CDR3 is CSARVYRTDLNTEAFF. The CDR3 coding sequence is TGCAGTGCTAGAGTCTATCGGACAGACTTGAACACTGAAGCTTTCTTT.

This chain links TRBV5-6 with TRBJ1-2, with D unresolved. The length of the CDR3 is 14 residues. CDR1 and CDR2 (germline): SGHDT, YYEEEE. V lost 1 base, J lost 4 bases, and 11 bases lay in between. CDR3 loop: CASSLSGSSYGYTF. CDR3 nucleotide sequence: TGTGCCAGCAGCTTGTCGGGGAGTAGCTATGGCTACACCTTC.